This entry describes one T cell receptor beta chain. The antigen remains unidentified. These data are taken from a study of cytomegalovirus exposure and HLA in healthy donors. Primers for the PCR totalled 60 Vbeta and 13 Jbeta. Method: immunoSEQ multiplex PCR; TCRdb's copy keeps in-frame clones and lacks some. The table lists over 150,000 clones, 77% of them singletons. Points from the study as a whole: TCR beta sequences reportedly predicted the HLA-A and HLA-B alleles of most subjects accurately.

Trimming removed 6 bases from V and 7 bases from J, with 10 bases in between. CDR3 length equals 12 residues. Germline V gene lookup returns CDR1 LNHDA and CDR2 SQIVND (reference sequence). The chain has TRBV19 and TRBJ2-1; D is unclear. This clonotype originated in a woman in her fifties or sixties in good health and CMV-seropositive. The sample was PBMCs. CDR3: CASSRLKNEQFF. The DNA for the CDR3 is TGTGCCAGTAGCCGACTGAAAAATGAGCAGTTCTTC.